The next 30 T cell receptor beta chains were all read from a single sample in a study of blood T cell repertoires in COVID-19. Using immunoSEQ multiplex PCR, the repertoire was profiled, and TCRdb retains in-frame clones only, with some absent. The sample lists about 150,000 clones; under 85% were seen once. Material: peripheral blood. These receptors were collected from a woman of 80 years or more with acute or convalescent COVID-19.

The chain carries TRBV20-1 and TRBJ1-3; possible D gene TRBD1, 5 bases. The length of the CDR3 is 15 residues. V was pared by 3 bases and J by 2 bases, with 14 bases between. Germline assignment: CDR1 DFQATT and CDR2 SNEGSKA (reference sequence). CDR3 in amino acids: CSASRDGGAGNTIYF. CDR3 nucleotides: TGCAGTGCTAGTCGGGACGGGGGGGCTGGAAACACCATATATTTT.

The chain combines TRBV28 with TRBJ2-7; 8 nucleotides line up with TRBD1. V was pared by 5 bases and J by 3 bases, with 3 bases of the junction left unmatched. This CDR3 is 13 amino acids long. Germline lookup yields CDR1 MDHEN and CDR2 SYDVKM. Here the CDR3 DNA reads TGTGCCAGCAGTGACAGGGGATTCTACGAGCAGTACTTC. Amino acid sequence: CASSDRGFYEQYF.

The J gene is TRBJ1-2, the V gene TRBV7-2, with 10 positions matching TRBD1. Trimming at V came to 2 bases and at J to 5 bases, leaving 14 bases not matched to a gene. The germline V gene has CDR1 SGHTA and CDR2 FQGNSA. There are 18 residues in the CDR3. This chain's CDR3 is CASSLTGTGERGVYGYTF. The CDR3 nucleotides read TGTGCCAGCAGCTTAACCGGGACAGGGGAGCGGGGCGTATATGGCTACACCTTC.

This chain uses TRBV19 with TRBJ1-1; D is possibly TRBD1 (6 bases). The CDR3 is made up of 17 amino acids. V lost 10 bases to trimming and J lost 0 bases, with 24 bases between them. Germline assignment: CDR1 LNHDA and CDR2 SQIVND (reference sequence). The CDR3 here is CATSPPGVVIMNTEAFF. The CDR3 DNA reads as TGTGCCACGTCCCCACCAGGGGTCGTTATCATGAACACTGAAGCTTTCTTT.

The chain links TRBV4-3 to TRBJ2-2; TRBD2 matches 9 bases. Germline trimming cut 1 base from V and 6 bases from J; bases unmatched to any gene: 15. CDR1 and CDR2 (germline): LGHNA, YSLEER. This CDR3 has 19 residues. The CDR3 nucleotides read TGCGCCAGCAGCCAAGCTCAAAGATTTGGCGGGGGGGCGGCCGGGGAGCTGTTTTTT. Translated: CASSQAQRFGGGAAGELFF.

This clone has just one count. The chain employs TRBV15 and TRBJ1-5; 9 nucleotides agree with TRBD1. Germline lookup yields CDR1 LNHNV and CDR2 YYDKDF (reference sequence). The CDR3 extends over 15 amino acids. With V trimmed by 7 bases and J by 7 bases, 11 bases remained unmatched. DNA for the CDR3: TGTGCCACCACCCCGGACAGGGGAAGGGGACAGCCCCAGCATTTT. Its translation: CATTPDRGRGQPQHF.

The DNA for the CDR3 is TGCAGCGTTGGGAGACAGGGGGCCGAGATCGGGGAGCTGTTTTTT. This gives the protein CSVGRQGAEIGELFF. The chain is built from TRBV29-1 and TRBJ2-2, with 10 nucleotides matching TRBD1. Germline V gene data show CDR1 as SQVTM and CDR2 as ANQGSEA. There are 15 residues in the CDR3. V was clipped by 4 bases and J by 7 bases; unmatched bases: 9.

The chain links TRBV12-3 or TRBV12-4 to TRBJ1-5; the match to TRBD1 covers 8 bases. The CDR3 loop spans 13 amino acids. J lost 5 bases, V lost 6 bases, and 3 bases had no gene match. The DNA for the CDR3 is TGTGCCAGCAGCCAGGGACAGGATCAGCCCCAGCATTTT. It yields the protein CASSQGQDQPQHF.

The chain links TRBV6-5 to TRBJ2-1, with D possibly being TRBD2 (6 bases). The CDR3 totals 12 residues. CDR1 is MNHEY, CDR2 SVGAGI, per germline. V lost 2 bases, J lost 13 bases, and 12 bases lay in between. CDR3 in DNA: TGTGCCAGCAGTTACACCGGGGGTCCCCAGTTCTTC. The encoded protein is CASSYTGGPQFF.

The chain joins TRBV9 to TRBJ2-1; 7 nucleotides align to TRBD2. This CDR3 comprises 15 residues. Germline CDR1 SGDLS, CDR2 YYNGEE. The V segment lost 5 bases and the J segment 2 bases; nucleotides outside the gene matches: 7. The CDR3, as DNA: TGTGCCAGCAGGAGAGGCGGGAGCGCCTACAATGAGCAGTTCTTC. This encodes CASRRGGSAYNEQFF.

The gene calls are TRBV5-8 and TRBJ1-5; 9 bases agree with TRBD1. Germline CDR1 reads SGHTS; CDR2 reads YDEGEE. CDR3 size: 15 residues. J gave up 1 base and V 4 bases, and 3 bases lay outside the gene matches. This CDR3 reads CASSRTGASNQPQHF. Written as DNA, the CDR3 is TGTGCCAGCAGCCGGACAGGGGCAAGCAATCAGCCCCAGCATTTT. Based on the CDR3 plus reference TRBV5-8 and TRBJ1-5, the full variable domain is EAGVTQSPTHLIKTRGQQATLRCSPISGHTSVYWYQQALGLGLQFLLWYDEGEERNRGNFPPRFSGRQFPNYSSELNVNALELEDSALYLCASSRTGASNQPQHFGDGTRLSIL.

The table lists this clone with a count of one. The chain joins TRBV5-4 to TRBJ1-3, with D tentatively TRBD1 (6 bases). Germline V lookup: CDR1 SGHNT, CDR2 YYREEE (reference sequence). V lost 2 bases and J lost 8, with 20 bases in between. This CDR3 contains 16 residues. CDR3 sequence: CASSFGSRQDGDTIYF. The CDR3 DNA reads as TGTGCCAGCAGCTTTGGATCCCGACAGGACGGGGACACCATATATTTT. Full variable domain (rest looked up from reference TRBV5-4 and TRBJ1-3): ETGVTQSPTHLIKTRGQQVTLRCSSQSGHNTVSWYQQALGQGPQFIFQYYREEENGRGNFPPRFSGLQFPNYSSELNVNALELDDSALYLCASSFGSRQDGDTIYFGEGSWLTVV.

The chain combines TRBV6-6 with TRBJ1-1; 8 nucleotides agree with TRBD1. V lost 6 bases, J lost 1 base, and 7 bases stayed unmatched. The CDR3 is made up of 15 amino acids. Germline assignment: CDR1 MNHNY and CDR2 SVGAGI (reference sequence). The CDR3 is CASSRRQGQNTEAFF. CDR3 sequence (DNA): TGTGCCAGCAGCCGTCGACAGGGGCAGAACACTGAAGCTTTCTTT.

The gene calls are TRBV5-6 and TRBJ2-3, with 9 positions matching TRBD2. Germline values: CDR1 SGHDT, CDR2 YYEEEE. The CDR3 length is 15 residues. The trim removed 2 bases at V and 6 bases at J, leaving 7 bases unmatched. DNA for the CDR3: TGTGCCAGCAGCTTCCGGCTAGCGGGAAAGGATACGCAGTATTTT. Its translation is CASSFRLAGKDTQYF.

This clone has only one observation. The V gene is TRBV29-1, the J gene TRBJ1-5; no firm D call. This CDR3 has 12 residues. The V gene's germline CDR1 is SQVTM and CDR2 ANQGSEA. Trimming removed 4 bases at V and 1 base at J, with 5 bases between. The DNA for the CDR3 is TGCAGCGTTGGCCAGAGCAATCAGCCCCAGCATTTT. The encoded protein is CSVGQSNQPQHF.

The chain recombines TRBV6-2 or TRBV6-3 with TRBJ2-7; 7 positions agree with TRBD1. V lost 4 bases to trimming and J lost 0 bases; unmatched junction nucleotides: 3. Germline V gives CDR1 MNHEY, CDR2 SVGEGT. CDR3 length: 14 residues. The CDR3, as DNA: TGTGCCAGCAGTTCCAGGACAGGCTCCTACGAGCAGTACTTC. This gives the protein CASSSRTGSYEQYF.

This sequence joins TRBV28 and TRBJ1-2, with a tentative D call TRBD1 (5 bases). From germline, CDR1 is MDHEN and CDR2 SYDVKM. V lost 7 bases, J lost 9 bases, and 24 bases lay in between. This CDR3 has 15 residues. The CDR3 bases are TGTGCCAGCACCCAAACCCTAGGGGTTCTACGAAGCTACACCTTC. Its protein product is CASTQTLGVLRSYTF.

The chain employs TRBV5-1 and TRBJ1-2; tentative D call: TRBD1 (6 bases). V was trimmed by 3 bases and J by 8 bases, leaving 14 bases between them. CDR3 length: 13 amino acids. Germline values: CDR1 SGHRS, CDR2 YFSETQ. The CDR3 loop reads CASSSQGVQGYTF. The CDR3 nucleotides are TGCGCCAGCAGCTCACAGGGAGTACAGGGCTACACCTTC.

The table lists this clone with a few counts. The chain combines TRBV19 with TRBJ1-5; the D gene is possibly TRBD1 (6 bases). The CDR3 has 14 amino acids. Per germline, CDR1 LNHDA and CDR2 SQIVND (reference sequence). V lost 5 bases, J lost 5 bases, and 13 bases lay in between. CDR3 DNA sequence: TGTGCCAGTAGTGCAAAGGGGGTGGATCAGCCCCAGCATTTT. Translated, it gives CASSAKGVDQPQHF.

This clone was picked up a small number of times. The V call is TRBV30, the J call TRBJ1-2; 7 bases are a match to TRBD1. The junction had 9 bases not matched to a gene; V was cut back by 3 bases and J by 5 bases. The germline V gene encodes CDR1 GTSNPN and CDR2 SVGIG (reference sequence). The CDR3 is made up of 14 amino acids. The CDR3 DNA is TGTGCCTGGAGCATCACAGGGGCGTATTATGGCTACACCTTC. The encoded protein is CAWSITGAYYGYTF.

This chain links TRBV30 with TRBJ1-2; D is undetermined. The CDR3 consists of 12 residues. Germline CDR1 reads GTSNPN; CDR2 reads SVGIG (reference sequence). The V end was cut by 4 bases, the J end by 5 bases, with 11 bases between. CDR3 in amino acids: CAWKGQRYGYTF. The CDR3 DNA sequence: TGTGCCTGGAAAGGTCAGAGGTATGGCTACACCTTC.

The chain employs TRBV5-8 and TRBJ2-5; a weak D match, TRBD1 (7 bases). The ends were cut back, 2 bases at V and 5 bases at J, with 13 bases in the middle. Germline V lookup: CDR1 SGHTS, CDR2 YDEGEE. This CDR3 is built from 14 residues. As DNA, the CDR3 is TGTGCCAGCAGCTTCCCAGGGGGGCGGGAGACCCAGTACTTC. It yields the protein CASSFPGGRETQYF.

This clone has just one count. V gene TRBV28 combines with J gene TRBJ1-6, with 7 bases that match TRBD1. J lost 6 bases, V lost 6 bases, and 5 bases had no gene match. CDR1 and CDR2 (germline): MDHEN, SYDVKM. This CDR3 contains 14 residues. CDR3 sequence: CASRPGQTNSPLHF. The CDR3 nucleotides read TGTGCCAGCAGGCCGGGACAGACTAATTCACCCCTCCACTTT.

CDR3 in amino acids: CASSQDQGVGELFF. The CDR3 coding sequence is TGTGCCAGCAGCCAAGATCAAGGGGTCGGGGAGCTGTTTTTT. The genes are TRBV3-1 (or the pseudogene TRBV3-2) and TRBJ2-2, with D maybe TRBD1 (5 bases). V dropped 0 bases and J dropped 7 bases, with 9 bases sitting between them. Germline V lookup: CDR1 LGHDT, CDR2 YNNKEL (reference sequence). The CDR3 loop spans 14 amino acids.

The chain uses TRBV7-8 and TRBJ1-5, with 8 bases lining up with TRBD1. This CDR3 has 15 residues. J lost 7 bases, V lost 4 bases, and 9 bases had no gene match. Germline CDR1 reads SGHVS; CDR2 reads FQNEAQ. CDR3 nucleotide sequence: TGTGCCAGCAGCTCCAACAGGGGGGGAAACCAGCCCCAGCATTTT. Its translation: CASSSNRGGNQPQHF.

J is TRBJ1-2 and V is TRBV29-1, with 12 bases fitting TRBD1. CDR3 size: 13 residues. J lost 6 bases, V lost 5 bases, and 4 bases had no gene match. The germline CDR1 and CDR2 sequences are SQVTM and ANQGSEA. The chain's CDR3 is CSVRDRGHHGYTF. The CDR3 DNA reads TGCAGCGTTCGGGACAGGGGGCATCATGGCTACACCTTC.

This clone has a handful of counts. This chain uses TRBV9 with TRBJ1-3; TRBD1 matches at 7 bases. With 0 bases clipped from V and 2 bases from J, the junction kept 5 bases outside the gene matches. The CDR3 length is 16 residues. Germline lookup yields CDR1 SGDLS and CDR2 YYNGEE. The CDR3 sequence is CASSVGTGIAGNTIYF. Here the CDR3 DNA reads TGTGCCAGCAGCGTAGGGACAGGAATCGCTGGAAACACCATATATTTT. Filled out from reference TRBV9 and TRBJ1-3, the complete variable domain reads DSGVTQTPKHLITATGQRVTLRCSPRSGDLSVYWYQQSLDQGLQFLIQYYNGEERAKGNILERFSAQQFPDLHSELNLSSLELGDSALYFCASSVGTGIAGNTIYFGEGSWLTVV.

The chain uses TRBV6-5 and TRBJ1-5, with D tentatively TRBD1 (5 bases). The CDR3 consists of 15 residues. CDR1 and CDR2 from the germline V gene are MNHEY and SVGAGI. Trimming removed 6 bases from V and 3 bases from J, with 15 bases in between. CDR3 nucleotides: TGTGCCAGCAGAGCCGCGGGGCTCGACAATCAGCCCCAGCATTTT. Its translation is CASRAAGLDNQPQHF.

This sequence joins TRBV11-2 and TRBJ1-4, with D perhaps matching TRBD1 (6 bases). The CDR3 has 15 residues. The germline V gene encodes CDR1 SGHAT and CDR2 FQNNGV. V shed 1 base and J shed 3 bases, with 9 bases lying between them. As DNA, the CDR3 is TGTGCCAGCAGCTTAGCTTCAGGGGCTAATGAAAAACTGTTTTTT. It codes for CASSLASGANEKLFF.

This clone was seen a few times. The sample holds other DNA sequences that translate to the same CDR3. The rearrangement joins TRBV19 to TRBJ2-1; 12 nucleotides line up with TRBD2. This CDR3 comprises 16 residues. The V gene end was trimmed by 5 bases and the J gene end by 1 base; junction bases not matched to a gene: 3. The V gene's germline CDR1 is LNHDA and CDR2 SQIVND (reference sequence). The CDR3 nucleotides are TGTGCCAGTAGTCCCACTAGCGGGAGGTCCTACAATGAGCAGTTCTTC. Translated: CASSPTSGRSYNEQFF.